This T cell receptor beta chain emerged from a study of shared clonotypes between healthy human individuals. Template for every sorted-subset replicate PCR totaled approximately 200 ng DNA, 25,000 to 35,000 T cell genomes. The table came from immunoSEQ multiplex PCR; TCRdb's copy has only in-frame clones and leaves some out. This table holds a few million clones, around 93% found once. Details on this clone: Its cognate antigen is unknown.

CD8 cells classed as naive were CD45RO-negative and positively selected for CCR7, excluding terminally differentiated effector memory CD45RA+ cells. Everyone who donated was a Caucasian adult who lived in Nashville, Tennessee. Findings of the study overall: A reduction in generation probabilities was seen for non-shared clonotypes relative to those shared by all four donors. What naive subsets generally showed was a larger estimated richness than memory subsets showed.

The sequence derives from a man in his late teens or twenties in good health. Some clones in this sample may be carry-over from other donors' samples. The sequenced material came from naive CD8+ T cells from PBMCs.

CDR3 DNA: TGTGCCATCAGTGACCCCGCGGTCGAGCAGTACTTC. This gives the protein CAISDPAVEQYF. The chain recombines TRBV10-3 with TRBJ2-7; D not certain. In germline, CDR1 is ENHRY, CDR2 SYGVKD. This CDR3 is built from 12 residues. V lost 3 bases and J 6 bases, leaving 9 bases between the germline ends.